The sequence of this TCR beta chain was determined in a study of glioma-infiltrating T cells after dendritic cell vaccination. Sample time point: after dendritic cell vaccination, including at tumor progression/relapse. The CDR3 has 15 residues. CDR1 is GTSNPN and CDR2 is SVGIG in the germline V gene (reference sequence). Unmatched junction bases numbered 2, after V lost 0 bases and J lost 4 bases. Clones were read by immunoSEQ multiplex PCR, and TCRdb kept only the in-frame ones, dropping some. This sample has fewer than 85,000 clones, with over 75% found just once. The source of this sequence is a human donor with glioblastoma. The chain recombines TRBV30 with TRBJ2-1; the match to TRBD2 covers 11 bases. Sequencing used blood, obtained after dendritic cell vaccination. The CDR3, as DNA: TGTGCCTGGAGTGTAGGGACTAGCGGTTACAATGAGCAGTTCTTC. As protein: CAWSVGTSGYNEQFF.